Listed below are T cell receptor beta chains from one sample, sequenced in a study of CD8+ T cells in alopecia areata. The table came from immunoSEQ multiplex PCR; TCRdb's copy has only in-frame clones and leaves some out. The sample holds some 170,000 clones; 59% are singletons and the top ten take around 15%. The material was CD4+ T cells sorted from blood, obtained at week 0. The source of these receptors is a human donor with alopecia areata. Both conserved end residues are trimmed from each CDR3. Each record gives: J gene, V gene, CDR3 protein.

>TRBJ1-5|TRBV7-2
ASSLGGAGQPQH
>TRBJ1-1|TRBV29-1
SVSGRLSAGLRTEAF
>TRBJ1-6|TRBV30
AWMRGARSPLH
>TRBJ2-4|TRBV6-5
ASRTTGFVKNIQY
>TRBJ1-5|TRBV5-6
ASSLQGRYSNQPQH
>TRBJ1-6|TRBV30
AWSPGGARSSYNSPLH
>TRBJ2-5|TRBV29-1
SVVEETQY
>TRBJ1-1|TRBV5-1
ASSRATGMNTEAF
>TRBJ2-3|TRBV5-1
ASSPGLAGGPSLTDTQY
>TRBJ2-7|TRBV5-6
ASSLGGTYEQY